The next 3 T cell receptor beta chains were all read from a single sample in a study of CD8+CD57+ T cells in acquired aplastic anemia (dated by TCRdb to about 2018). Flow cytometry had shown CD8+CD57+ cell expansion in the patients selected for sequencing. The instrument was an Illumina HiSeq 2000. TCR beta VDJ combination and CDR3 sequence profiling used genomic DNA as the template. TCRdb itself trimmed the public reads at Q25 with fastp, ran MiXCR and retained productive beta chains. Records with the same CDR3 protein are collapsed into one entry carrying the most frequent genes and DNA. In all, the sample holds 200,000 or so distinct CDR3 sequences, and approximately 51% of those were seen once. Clones ranked in the top ten supply just under 20% of the sample. The sample was sorted CD4+, CD8+, or CD8+CD57+ T cells (not recorded which) from PBMCs. All receptors derive from a human donor with aplastic anemia.

This clonotype has a count of ten or more. The rearrangement links TRBV5-1 to TRBJ2-2; 9 bases match TRBD1. With V trimmed by 0 bases and J by 0 bases, 6 bases remained unmatched. CDR1 is SGHRS and CDR2 is YFSETQ in the germline V gene. The CDR3 is made up of 18 amino acids. The CDR3 sequence: CASSLVVRTGANTGELFF. The DNA of the CDR3 is TGCGCCAGCAGCTTGGTCGTAAGGACAGGGGCGAACACCGGGGAGCTGTTTTTT.

This clonotype came up many times. CDR3 in DNA: TGTGCCAGCAGCTTAGGGGCGGGCTATGGCTACACCTTC. It translates to CASSLGAGYGYTF. The rearrangement links TRBV11-3 to TRBJ1-2; D is uncertain. V lost 1 base to trimming and J lost 4 bases, with 7 bases between them. The CDR3 consists of 13 residues. Per germline, CDR1 SGHNT and CDR2 YENEEA.

This clonotype was recorded only once. The chain joins TRBV20-1 to TRBJ2-5; TRBD1 agrees at 10 bases. Germline V lookup: CDR1 DFQATT, CDR2 SNEGSKA (reference sequence). The CDR3 spans 15 residues. V was clipped by 2 bases and J by 2 bases; unmatched bases: 5. The CDR3 nucleotides are TGCAGTGCTAGAAACCCGGGACAGGGGCAAGAGACCCAGTACTTC. Translating gives CSARNPGQGQETQYF.